The present T cell receptor beta chain was sequenced within a study of OX40 agonist ivuxolimab in advanced cancers. Regarding the research as a whole: The costimulatory receptor OX40 (CD134) was targeted by ivuxolimab, a fully human IgG2 agonistic monoclonal antibody. Patients were allowed to have had prior anti-PD-1, anti-PD-L1 or anti-CTLA-4 therapy, and around 41% of the dose-escalation patients had previously received checkpoint inhibitors. Of the approximately 54 patients in dose escalation, some 20 had hepatocellular carcinoma, some 15 had melanoma, 9 had renal cell carcinoma and 9 had head and neck cancer. Intravenous ivuxolimab was administered to patients every 2 weeks at six dose levels: 0.01, 0.1, 0.3, 1.5, 3 and 10 mg/kg. Three dose-escalation patients achieved partial responses, one with hepatocellular carcinoma and two with cutaneous melanoma. Peripheral TCRbeta sequencing aimed to test whether ivuxolimab altered TCR sequence diversity and caused clonal T-cell expansion. The paper reports the monotherapy dose-escalation portion (N ≈ 52 patients) of the phase I ivuxolimab trial. In the dose-escalation cohort, nearly 85% of patients were male, and the mean age was approximately 60 years with a range of about 20 to 79.

Patients with autoimmune disease history or receiving systemic immunosuppression were excluded from the trial. In every dose cohort, peripheral blood was drawn for TCR sequencing at baseline, cycle 4 day 1, and cycle 7 day 1. Samples came from an open-label, multicenter, first-in-human phase I dose-escalation trial of ivuxolimab. Adults with locally advanced or metastatic melanoma, renal cell, hepatocellular, or head and neck squamous cell carcinoma were enrolled in the trial. Before TCR sequencing, CD4+ T cells and CD8+ T cells were sorted from peripheral blood as separate populations. To sequence the TCRbeta CDR3 region, genomic DNA was isolated from the sorted cells. The immunoSEQ Assay was used for sequencing of TCRbeta CDR3 regions. In its TCRdb copy, this immuneACCESS table keeps in-frame sequences only and misses some clones. Where compared with another copy, unresolved V genes explain less than half of these, and the others have no known cause. This sample holds some 70,000 clones; about 86% were observed only once. The ten largest make up about 0.7% of the sample.

Findings and caveats that apply to the study as a whole: Which antigens the clonally expanded peripheral T cells were specific for was not determined. Low levels of normalized T-cell clonal expansion were also seen in some nonresponding patients. After ivuxolimab, expanded clones were on average more numerous among CD8+ T cells than among CD4+ T cells. At doses from 0.1 to 3.0 mg/kg, clonal expansion was seen in both CD4+ and CD8+ blood T cells between baseline and week 6. In the 0.1-3.0 mg/kg groups, partial responders had among the lowest normalized peripheral clonal expansion, particularly in CD8+ T cells.

This clone was counted between two and nine times. Its target antigen remains unknown. Qualities for individual bases were not recorded, and no much larger clone is one base off. As encoded in the germline V gene, CDR1 is SGHAT while CDR2 is FQNNGV. V loses 0 bases of germline sequence and J loses 6 bases, and the interval between the two ends is 15 bases. From the cysteine up to the phenylalanine, the CDR3 has a length of 15 residues. Only CDR3 DNA remains: 45 bases, in frame from the first base. The sequenced sample was CD4+ or CD8+ T cells sorted from blood, obtained in a trial of the OX40 agonist ivuxolimab. The receptor comes from an adult with an advanced solid tumor such as melanoma, head and neck, liver or kidney cancer. This chain joins TRBV11-2 to TRBJ2-7; a tentative D call is TRBD2 (6 bases match). DNA sequence: TGTGCCAGCAGCTTAGAGGGGGGAATAGCCGGCGAGCAGTACTTC. Its translation is CASSLEGGIAGEQYF.